This passage covers 6 T cell receptor beta chains from one sample sequenced in a study of regulatory T cells in long-lasting Graves disease (dated by TCRdb to the early 2020s). Taken with the paper, the label for time point translates to: newly diagnosed GD, antithyroid drugs for less than 3 months. RNA was extracted from PBMCs in TRIzol for both TCR sequencing and RNA sequencing. Preparation of the library involved multiplex PCR. The sequencer listed for this sample is Illumina HiSeq 4000. TCR beta libraries were built with iRepertoire HTBI primers and Arm-PCR amplification of CDR3 regions. TCRdb reprocessing: public reads trimmed at Q25 with fastp, clones called with MiXCR, in-frame beta chains kept. Each entry is one CDR3 protein sequence, shown with its most common DNA and genes. For this sample there are 580,000 or so distinct CDR3 sequences; 16% appear just once. 12% of the sample is held by the ten biggest clonotypes.

The same sample was also studied in work on T cells in Graves' hyperthyroidism and ophthalmopathy.

Sequenced here: peripheral blood mononuclear cells (PBMCs), sampled at new diagnosis, from a patient treated with antithyroid drugs. The origin of the receptors is a young man with Graves disease. Donor details come from another sample of the same person, matched by shared clones.

V usage is TRBV6-1 and J usage is TRBJ2-3; D perhaps matches TRBD2 (5 bases). This CDR3 comprises 12 residues. Trimming cost V 11 bases and J 3 bases, with 12 bases left between them. Germline V gives CDR1 MNHNS, CDR2 SASEGT. The CDR3 loop reads CAAAGGTDTQYF. CDR3 nucleotide sequence: TGTGCCGCAGCTGGAGGAACAGATACGCAGTATTTT.

This chain joins TRBV5-4 and TRBJ2-7; 10 bases align to TRBD1. From germline, CDR1 is SGHNT and CDR2 YYREEE (reference sequence). Losses at the gene ends were 4 bases for V and 7 bases for J; bases not matched to a gene: 11. The CDR3 contains 15 residues. The CDR3 reads CASSAPGTGAVEQYF. The CDR3, as DNA: TGTGCCAGCAGCGCCCCCGGGACAGGGGCAGTTGAGCAGTACTTC.

The CDR3 region has the DNA TGTGCCAGCAGCCTGGACAGTTTCTCCTACGAGCAGTACTTC. Translating it yields CASSLDSFSYEQYF. This chain connects TRBV9 to TRBJ2-7; D might be TRBD1 (6 bases). Per the germline V gene, CDR1 is SGDLS and CDR2 is YYNGEE. Trimming pared 4 bases from V and 0 bases from J, leaving 11 bases between. The CDR3 runs 14 residues.

This clonotype showed up just a few times. The chain combines TRBV7-3 with TRBJ2-7, with 7 bases identical to TRBD2. CDR3 length: 15 amino acids. CDR1 is SGHTA and CDR2 is FQGTGA in the germline V gene. With V trimmed by 8 bases and J by 0 bases, 10 bases remained unmatched. CDR3 DNA sequence: TGTGCCAGCCACCAGGGAGCGGGATTCTCCTACGAGCAGTACTTC. Encoded protein: CASHQGAGFSYEQYF.

This clonotype was found many times. The gene calls are TRBV7-9 and TRBJ2-1; possible D gene TRBD2, 5 bases. The CDR3 length is 15 residues. The V and J ends lost 2 bases and 2 bases respectively, with 10 bases between them. Looked up from germline, CDR1 is SEHNR and CDR2 is FQNEAQ (reference sequence). Written as DNA, the CDR3 is TGTGCCAGCAGCTTAACCCGGGGAACCTACAATGAGCAGTTCTTC. Its translation is CASSLTRGTYNEQFF. Filled out from reference TRBV7-9 and TRBJ2-1, the complete variable domain reads DTGVSQNPRHKITKRGQNVTFRCDPISEHNRLYWYRQTLGQGPEFLTYFQNEAQLEKSRLLSDRFSAERPKGSFSTLEIQRTEQGDSAMYLCASSLTRGTYNEQFFGPGTRLTVL.

This clonotype was seen a handful of times. The chain employs TRBV3-1 and TRBJ1-6; 7 positions match TRBD1. Per germline, CDR1 LGHDT and CDR2 YNNKEL (reference sequence). This CDR3 has 15 residues. The junction had 9 bases not matched to a gene; V was cut back by 2 bases and J by 11 bases. CDR3 in amino acids: CASSQKAGGHTPLHF. In DNA form, the CDR3 reads TGTGCCAGCAGCCAAAAGGCAGGGGGGCACACACCCCTCCACTTT.